Listed below are T cell receptor beta chains from one sample, sequenced in a study of breast tumors, draining lymph nodes, adjacent tissues. TCRdb re-derived calls from the multiplex PCR reads in MiXCR, one entry per CDR3 protein. The data hold around 140,000 distinct CDR3 sequences, with 30% to 35% observed a single time. Material for sequencing was axillary lymph node tissue. The receptor set was obtained from a female donor with breast cancer. Some clones in this sample may be carry-over from other donors' samples. Each CDR3 is given without its conserved first and last residue. Fields, in order: V gene, clone size, CDR3 protein. Rows give clone size only sometimes, using once, few, many, or a class for an expanded clone.

v_gene: TRBV12-3/TRBV12-4
abundance: once
CDR3aa: AGSFGGGVHSYNEQF

v_gene: TRBV4-1
abundance: many
CDR3aa: ASSPEGGQVKN

v_gene: TRBV6-5
abundance: many
CDR3aa: ASSYSFANVGEKLF

v_gene: TRBV6-1
abundance: many
CDR3aa: ASSVEKNRRSGTDTQY

v_gene: TRBV11-2
abundance: -
CDR3aa: ASSLQTGRNSPLH

v_gene: TRBV2
abundance: many
CDR3aa: ASSGFPGGAPPSTRETQY

v_gene: TRBV19
abundance: -
CDR3aa: ASSTNPGQADRYGYT

v_gene: TRBV7-9
abundance: many
CDR3aa: ASSLVTGNYGYT

v_gene: TRBV15
abundance: many
CDR3aa: ATSRATGLSNQPQH

v_gene: TRBV12-3/TRBV12-4
abundance: many
CDR3aa: ASTSQRTRNEQF

v_gene: TRBV7-7
abundance: medium-sized
CDR3aa: ASSFQGAETQY

v_gene: TRBV7-6
abundance: many
CDR3aa: ASSLTGGREKLF

v_gene: TRBV20-1
abundance: few
CDR3aa: SAIDRLNTEAF

v_gene: TRBV5-8
abundance: many
CDR3aa: ASSLDLTAGGILGYT

v_gene: TRBV7-2
abundance: -
CDR3aa: ASSLGMGPIDGYP

v_gene: TRBV6-1
abundance: many
CDR3aa: ASSGARGRPQH

v_gene: TRBV20-1
abundance: many
CDR3aa: SARGGLAGAGETQY

v_gene: TRBV7-3
abundance: many
CDR3aa: ASSEASGGAGELF

v_gene: TRBV5-1
abundance: -
CDR3aa: ASSLGTSGRTAREQY

v_gene: TRBV18
abundance: many
CDR3aa: ASSPSTGRETQY

v_gene: TRBV29-1
abundance: many
CDR3aa: SVGPGNEQY

v_gene: TRBV6-6
abundance: many
CDR3aa: ASSKDRGRGGDEQF

v_gene: TRBV5-4
abundance: many
CDR3aa: ASSPGLTYEQY

v_gene: TRBV9
abundance: many
CDR3aa: ASSVVGTDTQY

v_gene: TRBV20-1
abundance: many
CDR3aa: SARKGRKHQETQY

v_gene: TRBV5-1
abundance: many
CDR3aa: ASSLRPLGTGSGANVLT

v_gene: TRBV29-1
abundance: many
CDR3aa: SVLATSSTDTQY